Below, one TCR beta chain is given with its context. Authors' data handling: By means of reference gene primer amplification, nucleated cell counts were estimated. Data came from immunoSEQ multiplex PCR; TCRdb stores just in-frame clones and leaves some out. The D gene and trimming were derived from the DNA, and the V and J assignments and clone size from that table. The table shows just over 300,000 clones, with roughly nine tenths occurring only once. The data stem from a study of blood T cell repertoires in COVID-19. This CDR3 contains 15 residues. V was pared by 7 bases and J by 5 bases, with 12 bases of the junction left unmatched. Per germline, CDR1 SGHTA and CDR2 FQGTGA.

The clonotype originates from a man aged 18 to 29 with active or convalescent COVID-19. The V call is TRBV7-3, the J call TRBJ2-3; 7 bases are a match to TRBD2. Sequenced: peripheral blood. CDR3 nucleotide sequence: TGTGCCAGCACGCTCTCCGGGGAGGGCCAAGATACGCAGTATTTT. Residues: CASTLSGEGQDTQYF.